A selection of T cell receptor beta chains follows, all from one sample in a study of cytomegalovirus exposure and HLA in healthy donors. Repertoires were generated with immunoSEQ multiplex PCR, while TCRdb's copy carries only in-frame clones and drops some. The sample has around 130,000 clones, around 85% seen once. Sequencing input: PBMCs. These receptors were taken from a boy aged 5 to 17 in good health and CMV-seronegative. Both conserved end residues are part of each CDR3. The D gene is left open where the match is weak. Expanded clones are given a class, and other clones once, few, many or no size at all.

>.|TRBV4-1|TRBD1|TRBJ2-7
CASSYRDRGYEQYF
TGCGCCAGCAGCTACCGGGACAGGGGGTACGAGCAGTACTTC
>.|TRBV7-8|.|TRBJ2-1
CASSLDLSAEQFF
TGTGCCAGCAGCTTAGATTTAAGCGCTGAGCAGTTCTTC
>once|TRBV2|.|TRBJ2-1
CASKGRRVYNEQFF
TGTGCCAGCAAGGGCAGGAGGGTTTACAATGAGCAGTTCTTC
>.|TRBV15|.|TRBJ1-5
CATSTGQMDSNQPQHF
TGTGCCACCAGCACAGGGCAGATGGATAGCAATCAGCCCCAGCATTTT
>.|TRBV6-1|TRBD1|TRBJ2-1
CASSEGQGWHEQFF
TGTGCCAGCAGTGAGGGACAGGGTTGGCATGAGCAGTTCTTC
>.|TRBV7-2|TRBD1|TRBJ1-4
CASSLAGTENEKLFF
TGTGCCAGCAGCTTAGCCGGGACAGAGAATGAAAAACTGTTTTTT
>.|TRBV11-2|.|TRBJ1-2
CASSLHRVRGYGYTF
TGTGCCAGCAGCCTACACAGGGTAAGGGGCTATGGCTACACCTTC
>.|TRBV11-2|TRBD2|TRBJ2-7
CASSKIAGDGEQYF
TGTGCCAGCAGCAAAATAGCGGGAGACGGAGAGCAGTACTTC
>.|TRBV7-9|.|TRBJ2-1
CASSWTTYNEQFF
TGTGCCAGCAGCTGGACAACGTACAATGAGCAGTTCTTC
>.|TRBV27|TRBD2|TRBJ2-7
CASSLLEPSGLSYEQYF
TGTGCCAGCAGTTTATTGGAGCCTAGCGGACTCTCCTACGAGCAGTACTTC
>once|TRBV7-2|TRBD2|TRBJ2-3
CASSLRTSGLPGTDTQYF
TGTGCCAGCAGCCTACGGACTAGCGGGTTACCCGGGACAGATACGCAGTATTTT
>.|TRBV9|TRBD1|TRBJ2-5
CASSVVGTGVGETQYF
TGTGCCAGCAGCGTAGTCGGGACAGGGGTCGGCGAGACCCAGTACTTC
>.|TRBV27|TRBD2|TRBJ2-7
CASSSIGLAGDWGQYF
TGTGCCAGCAGTTCAATAGGACTAGCGGGAGATTGGGGGCAGTACTTC
>.|TRBV7-9|.|TRBJ2-5
CASSLLRVSLETQYF
TGTGCCAGCAGCTTATTACGGGTCAGCCTAGAGACCCAGTACTTC
>once|TRBV7-2|.|TRBJ1-6
CASSLATGGSPLHF
TGTGCCAGCAGCTTAGCTACGGGCGGGTCACCCCTCCACTTT
>.|TRBV7-6|.|TRBJ1-1
CASSRSGVEAFF
TGTGCCAGCAGCCGCTCAGGGGTGGAAGCTTTCTTT
>.|TRBV13|.|TRBJ2-2
CASSLGLRGRLGGELFF
TGTGCCAGCAGCTTAGGCCTCAGAGGGCGTTTAGGCGGGGAGCTGTTTTTT
>.|TRBV7-2|TRBD2|TRBJ2-1
CASSLAGGSNEQFF
TGTGCCAGCAGCTTAGCGGGAGGGAGCAATGAGCAGTTCTTC
>.|TRBV5-1|TRBD2|TRBJ2-2
CASSLGLADLTGELFF
TGCGCCAGCAGCTTGGGCCTAGCGGATCTCACCGGGGAGCTGTTTTTT
>.|TRBV23-1|.|TRBJ2-5
CASSQPDRSQYF
TGCGCCAGCAGTCAACCAGACAGGTCCCAGTACTTC
>.|TRBV19|.|TRBJ2-1
CASRNFGAGAQFF
TGTGCCAGTAGAAATTTCGGGGCAGGGGCGCAGTTCTTC
>.|TRBV19|.|TRBJ2-2
CASIRGASSGELFF
TGTGCCAGTATCAGGGGCGCATCGTCCGGGGAGCTGTTTTTT
>few|TRBV7-2|.|TRBJ1-1
CASSLGTGLNTEAFF
TGTGCCAGCAGCTTAGGTACAGGGCTGAACACTGAAGCTTTCTTT
>.|TRBV6-7|TRBD1|TRBJ1-5
CASIAARTGVRNQPQHF
TGTGCCAGCATCGCGGCTCGGACAGGGGTTAGGAATCAGCCCCAGCATTTT
>.|TRBV5-1|TRBD2|TRBJ2-4
CASSLEGLAGVGIQYF
TGCGCCAGCAGCTTGGAGGGCCTAGCGGGGGTTGGCATTCAGTACTTC
>.|TRBV10-3|TRBD1|TRBJ1-1
CATARTGSEEAFF
TGTGCCACGGCCCGGACAGGGTCAGAGGAAGCTTTCTTT
>.|TRBV5-4|.|TRBJ2-3
CASSSEVSHGSSDTQYF
TGTGCCAGCAGCTCCGAGGTCAGTCACGGGAGTTCAGATACGCAGTATTTT
>.|TRBV27|.|TRBJ1-1
CASSFRAYMNTEAFF
TGTGCCAGCAGTTTCAGGGCGTATATGAACACTGAAGCTTTCTTT
>.|TRBV6-5|TRBD1|TRBJ1-1
CASTLDRVGTTEAFF
TGTGCCAGCACCCTGGACAGGGTGGGGACCACTGAAGCTTTCTTT
>.|TRBV6-1|.|TRBJ2-2
CASSPPGVAGELFF
TGTGCCAGCAGTCCCCCGGGGGTGGCCGGGGAGCTGTTTTTT
>.|TRBV5-6|.|TRBJ2-5
CASSYPGVKETQYF
TGTGCCAGCAGCTACCCGGGAGTTAAAGAGACCCAGTACTTC
>.|TRBV19|TRBD1|TRBJ1-4
CASSLDRQGGDEKLFF
TGTGCCAGTAGTTTAGACCGACAGGGCGGAGATGAAAAACTGTTTTTT
>.|TRBV7-2|.|TRBJ1-1
CASSLSGNTEAFF
TGTGCCAGCAGCTTATCAGGGAACACTGAAGCTTTCTTT
>.|TRBV7-3|.|TRBJ1-5
CASSLQNNQPQHF
TGTGCCAGCAGCTTACAGAACAATCAGCCCCAGCATTTT
>.|TRBV6-1|.|TRBJ2-2
CASSEFGSGGTGELFF
TGTGCCAGCAGTGAGTTCGGGAGCGGCGGGACCGGGGAGCTGTTTTTT
>.|TRBV7-3|.|TRBJ2-2
CASSSDGSTGELFF
TGTGCCAGCAGCTCGGACGGGAGCACCGGGGAGCTGTTTTTT
>few|TRBV6-4|TRBD2|TRBJ2-2
CASSGTSGDTGELFF
TGTGCCAGCAGTGGGACTAGCGGGGACACCGGGGAGCTGTTTTTT
>.|TRBV6-5|.|TRBJ2-2
CASSYFTGEAGELFF
TGTGCCAGCAGTTATTTTACGGGGGAGGCCGGGGAGCTGTTTTTT
>.|TRBV19|TRBD2|TRBJ2-1
CASSQGQAGANEQFF
TGTGCCAGTAGCCAGGGACAAGCGGGAGCTAATGAGCAGTTCTTC
>.|TRBV4-1|.|TRBJ2-2
CASSQDWLNGELFF
TGCGCCAGCAGCCAGGACTGGTTAAACGGGGAGCTGTTTTTT
>.|TRBV19|.|TRBJ1-5
CASSIEGVLQPQHF
TGTGCCAGTAGTATCGAAGGGGTACTTCAGCCCCAGCATTTT
>.|TRBV5-4|.|TRBJ1-2
CASSYRRDSNYGYTF
TGTGCCAGCAGCTATCGGAGGGACTCTAACTATGGCTACACCTTC
>few|TRBV5-6|TRBD1|TRBJ2-7
CASSGAGTEITYEQYF
TGTGCCAGCAGCGGAGCCGGGACAGAGATAACCTACGAGCAGTACTTC
>.|TRBV5-4|TRBD2|TRBJ2-5
CASRRTSGPSQETQYF
TGTGCCAGCAGGCGGACTAGCGGGCCGAGCCAAGAGACCCAGTACTTC
>.|TRBV30|.|TRBJ2-1
CALGRGGDEQFF
TGTGCCTTGGGTAGGGGGGGGGATGAGCAGTTCTTC
>.|TRBV2|.|TRBJ1-5
CATSDGGGNQPPHF
TGTGCCACCTCAGACGGAGGAGGCAATCAGCCCCCGCATTTT
>few|TRBV6-5|TRBD1|TRBJ1-1
CASSYSTGAKAFF
TGTGCCAGCAGTTACTCGACAGGGGCCAAGGCTTTCTTT
>.|TRBV5-8|.|TRBJ1-6
CASSLRNSPLHF
TGTGCCAGCAGCTTGCGGAATTCACCCCTCCACTTT
>.|TRBV15|.|TRBJ2-2
CATSSLVGVRNTGELFF
TGTGCCACCAGCTCATTAGTGGGAGTGCGTAACACCGGGGAGCTGTTTTTT